This T cell receptor beta chain derives from a study of shared clonotypes between healthy human individuals. J was trimmed by 3 bases and V by 1 base; bases with no gene match: 9. CDR3 size: 17 residues. The germline gives CDR1 SGHKS, CDR2 YYEKEE (reference sequence). The study, taken as a whole, reports: Shared clonotypes across all four donors exceeded non-shared ones in generation probability. At large depth, rarefaction still showed sorted-subset sequencing to be incomplete. Represented genetic and exposure-history diversity was restricted by having few donors.

The assay used deep level. The protocol was immunoSEQ multiplex PCR, while the TCRdb copy is restricted to in-frame clones and leaves out a portion. The profile shows roughly 2.5 million clones, 85% to 95% of them singletons. Worth noting for this clone: The antigen remains undetermined.

This chain uses TRBV5-5 with TRBJ2-3; 9 nucleotides agree with TRBD2. Sequenced sample: naive CD4+ T cells sorted from blood. The subset is: CD45RA+ positively selected. The TCR originated in a young man in good health. CDR3 loop: CASSLYPLAGLTDTQYF. The CDR3 coding sequence is TGTGCCAGCAGCTTGTACCCCCTAGCGGGGCTAACAGATACGCAGTATTTT.